This TCR beta chain comes out of a study of T cell repertoires in cytomegalovirus infection. Background on the study: Public TCR beta signatures provided an indication of both CMV infection and a matching HLA type.

TCRdb fed the reads into MiXCR, producing one record per CDR3 protein. The sample comprises around 350,000 distinct CDR3 sequences, 15% to 20% of which are singletons, and approximately 10% rests with the top ten. This clonotype showed up just a few times. Its specificity is unknown. The study, taken as a whole, reports: In two of eight donors, the top clonotype was HLA-C-restricted CMV-specific.

The sequencing input was PBMCs. The TCR was taken from a human donor in good health (CMV status not recorded). Some clones in this sample may be carry-over from other donors' samples.

The CDR3 DNA is TGTGCCAGCAAGGACAGGGACACTGAAGCTTTCTTT. The encoded protein is CASKDRDTEAFF. V and J are TRBV28 and TRBJ1-1; 8 positions match TRBD1. V dropped 7 bases and J dropped 3; count of bases not matched to a gene: 1. Germline V lookup: CDR1 MDHEN, CDR2 SYDVKM. The CDR3 loop spans 12 amino acids.